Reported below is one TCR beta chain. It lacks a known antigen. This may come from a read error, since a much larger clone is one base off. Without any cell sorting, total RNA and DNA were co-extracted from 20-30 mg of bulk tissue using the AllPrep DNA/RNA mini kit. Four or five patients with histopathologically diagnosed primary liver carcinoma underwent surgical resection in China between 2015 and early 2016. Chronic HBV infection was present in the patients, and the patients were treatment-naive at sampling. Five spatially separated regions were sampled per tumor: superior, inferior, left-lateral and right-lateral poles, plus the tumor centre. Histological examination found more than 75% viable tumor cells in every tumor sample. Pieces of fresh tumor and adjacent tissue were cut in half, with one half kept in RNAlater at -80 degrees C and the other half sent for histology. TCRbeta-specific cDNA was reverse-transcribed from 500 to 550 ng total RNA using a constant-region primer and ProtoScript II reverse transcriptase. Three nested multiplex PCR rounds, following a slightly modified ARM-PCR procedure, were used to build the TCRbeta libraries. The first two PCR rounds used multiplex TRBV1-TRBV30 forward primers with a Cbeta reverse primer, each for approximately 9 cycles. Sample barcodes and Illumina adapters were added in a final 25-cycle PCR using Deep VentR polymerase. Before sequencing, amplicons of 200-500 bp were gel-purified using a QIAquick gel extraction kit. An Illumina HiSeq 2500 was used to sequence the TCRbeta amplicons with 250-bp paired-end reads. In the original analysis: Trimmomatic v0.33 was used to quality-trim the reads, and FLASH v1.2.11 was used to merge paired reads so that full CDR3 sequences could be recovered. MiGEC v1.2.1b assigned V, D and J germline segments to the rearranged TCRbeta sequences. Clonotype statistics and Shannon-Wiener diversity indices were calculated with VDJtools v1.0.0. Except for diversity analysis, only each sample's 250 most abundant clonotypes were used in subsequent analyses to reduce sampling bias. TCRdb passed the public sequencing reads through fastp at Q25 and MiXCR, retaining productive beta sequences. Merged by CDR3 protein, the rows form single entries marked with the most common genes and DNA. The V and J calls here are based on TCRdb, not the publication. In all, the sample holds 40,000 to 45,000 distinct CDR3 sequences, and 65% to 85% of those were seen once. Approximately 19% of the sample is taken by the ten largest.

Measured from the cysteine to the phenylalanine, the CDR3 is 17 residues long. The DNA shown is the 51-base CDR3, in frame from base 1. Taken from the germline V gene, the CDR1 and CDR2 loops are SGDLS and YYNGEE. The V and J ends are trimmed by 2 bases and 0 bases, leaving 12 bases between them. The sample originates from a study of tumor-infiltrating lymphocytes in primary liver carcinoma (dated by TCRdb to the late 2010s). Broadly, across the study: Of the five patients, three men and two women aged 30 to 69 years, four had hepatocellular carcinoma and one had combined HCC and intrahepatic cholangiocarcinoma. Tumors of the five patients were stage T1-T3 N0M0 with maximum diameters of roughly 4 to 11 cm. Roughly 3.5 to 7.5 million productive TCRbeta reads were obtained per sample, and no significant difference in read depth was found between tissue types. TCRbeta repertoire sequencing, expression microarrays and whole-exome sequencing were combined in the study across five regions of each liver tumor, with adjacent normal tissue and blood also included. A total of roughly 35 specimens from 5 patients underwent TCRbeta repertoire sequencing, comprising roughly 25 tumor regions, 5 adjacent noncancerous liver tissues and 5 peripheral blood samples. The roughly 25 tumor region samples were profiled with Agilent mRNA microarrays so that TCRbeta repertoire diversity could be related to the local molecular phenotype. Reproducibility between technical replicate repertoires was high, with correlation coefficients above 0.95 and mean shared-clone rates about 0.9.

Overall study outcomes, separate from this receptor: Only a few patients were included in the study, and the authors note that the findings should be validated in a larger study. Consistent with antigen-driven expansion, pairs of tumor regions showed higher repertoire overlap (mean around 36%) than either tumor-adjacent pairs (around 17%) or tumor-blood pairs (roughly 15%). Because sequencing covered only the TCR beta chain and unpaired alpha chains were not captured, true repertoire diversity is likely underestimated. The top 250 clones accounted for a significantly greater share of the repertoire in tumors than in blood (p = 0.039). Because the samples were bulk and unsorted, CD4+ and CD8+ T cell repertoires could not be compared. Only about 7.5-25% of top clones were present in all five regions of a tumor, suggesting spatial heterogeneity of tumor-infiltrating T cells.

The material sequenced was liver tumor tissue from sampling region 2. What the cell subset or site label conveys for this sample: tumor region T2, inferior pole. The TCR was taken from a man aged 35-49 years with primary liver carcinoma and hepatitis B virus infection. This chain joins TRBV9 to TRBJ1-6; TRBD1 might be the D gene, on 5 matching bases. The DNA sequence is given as TGTGCCAGCAGCGTGGGGAGACAGAGCTCCTATAATTCACCCCTCCACTTT. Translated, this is CASSVGRQSSYNSPLHF. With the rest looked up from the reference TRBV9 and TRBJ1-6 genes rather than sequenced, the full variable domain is DSGVTQTPKHLITATGQRVTLRCSPRSGDLSVYWYQQSLDQGLQFLIQYYNGEERAKGNILERFSAQQFPDLHSELNLSSLELGDSALYFCASSVGRQSSYNSPLHFGNGTRLTVT.